A selection of T cell receptor beta chains follows, all from one sample in a study of blood T cells in healthy people across ages. TCRdb re-called the 5' RACE reads through MiXCR, storing one row per CDR3 protein. The sample lists about 1,400,000 distinct CDR3 sequences; roughly 60% were seen once. The sequenced sample consisted of blood. These receptors were obtained from a man aged 18-30 years in good health. The CDR3 runs from the conserved cysteine through the conserved F or W. Each record gives: D gene, clone size, J gene, V gene, CDR3 protein, CDR3 DNA. D genes are given only for firm matches. Expanded clones are given a class, and other clones once, few, many or no size at all.

- | few | TRBJ1-4 | TRBV15 | CATSKTSGAGNEKLFF | TGTGCCACCAGCAAGACTTCAGGGGCGGGTAATGAAAAACTGTTTTTT
TRBD2 | - | TRBJ2-5 | TRBV20-1 | CSARGLAGGGETQYF | TGCAGTGCTAGAGGACTAGCGGGAGGCGGAGAGACCCAGTACTTC
- | few | TRBJ2-6 | TRBV20-1 | CSAHPLRGAKGANVLTF | TGCAGTGCTCACCCACTACGGGGGGCGAAAGGGGCCAACGTCCTGACTTTC
- | - | TRBJ1-2 | TRBV28 | CASTTGFNYGYTF | TGTGCCAGCACGACTGGGTTTAACTATGGCTACACCTTC
- | - | TRBJ2-3 | TRBV29-1 | CSVPKGDTQYF | TGCAGCGTGCCTAAGGGAGATACGCAGTATTTT
- | - | TRBJ2-1 | TRBV20-1 | CSAATGNSYNEQFF | TGCAGTGCAGCAACAGGGAACTCCTACAATGAGCAGTTCTTC
TRBD2 | - | TRBJ2-1 | TRBV20-1 | CSAPEGSGRAGEQFF | TGCAGTGCGCCGGAAGGTAGCGGGAGGGCCGGTGAGCAGTTCTTC
- | few | TRBJ2-3 | TRBV28 | CASSPRGRTDTQYF | TGTGCCAGCAGTCCCCGGGGGCGCACAGATACGCAGTATTTT
- | few | TRBJ2-1 | TRBV20-1 | CSASPPPRLSYNEQFF | TGCAGTGCTTCTCCTCCCCCTCGCCTCTCCTACAATGAGCAGTTCTTC
TRBD2 | - | TRBJ2-3 | TRBV15 | CATSQRGGQGLAAADTQYF | TGTGCCACCAGCCAGAGGGGGGGACAGGGACTAGCGGCCGCAGATACGCAGTATTTT
- | once | TRBJ2-3 | TRBV20-1 | CSALQAPGPDTQYF | TGCAGTGCTCTCCAGGCACCCGGGCCAGATACGCAGTATTTT
TRBD1 | - | TRBJ2-5 | TRBV7-2 | CASKSRQGGLETQYF | TGTGCCAGCAAATCCCGACAGGGGGGATTGGAGACCCAGTACTTC
TRBD2 | - | TRBJ2-1 | TRBV5-1 | CASSYRTSGGEDNEQFF | TGCGCCAGCAGCTATCGGACTAGCGGGGGGGAGGACAATGAGCAGTTCTTC
- | - | TRBJ2-7 | TRBV6-2/TRBV6-3 | CASTFYEQYF | TGTGCCAGCACGTTCTACGAGCAGTACTTC
- | - | TRBJ2-7 | TRBV29-1 | CSVAGPSSYEQYF | TGCAGCGTTGCAGGTCCCAGCTCCTACGAGCAGTACTTC
- | - | TRBJ2-7 | TRBV27 | CASSPQPHRGGTYEQYF | TGTGCCAGCAGTCCACAACCCCACCGGGGCGGAACCTACGAGCAGTACTTC
- | few | TRBJ2-5 | TRBV2 | CASSGKVGYQETQYF | TGTGCCAGCAGTGGAAAGGTGGGGTACCAAGAGACCCAGTACTTC
- | - | TRBJ1-1 | TRBV19 | CASSIIRTMNTEAFF | TGTGCCAGTAGTATAATCCGGACCATGAACACTGAAGCTTTCTTT
- | - | TRBJ1-1 | TRBV29-1 | CSADDIGGTEAFF | TGCAGCGCTGATGACATAGGGGGCACTGAAGCTTTCTTT
TRBD2 | - | TRBJ2-4 | TRBV7-2 | CVSSPQTSGFGSIQYF | TGTGTCAGCAGCCCCCAGACTAGCGGGTTTGGGAGCATTCAGTACTTC
- | - | TRBJ2-7 | TRBV14 | CASSLGSSIEQYF | TGTGCCAGCAGCCTTGGATCTAGCATCGAGCAGTACTTC
- | - | TRBJ1-2 | TRBV7-9 | CASSPPTDQHGYTF | TGTGCCAGCAGTCCCCCCACAGACCAACATGGCTACACCTTC
- | - | TRBJ2-1 | TRBV12-3/TRBV12-4 | CASSFDGGGETQFF | TGTGCCAGCAGTTTTGACGGAGGGGGGGAGACCCAGTTCTTC
- | - | TRBJ2-7 | TRBV5-1 | CASSLAGAGGYTNHEQYF | TGCGCCAGCAGCTTGGCCGGGGCAGGGGGGTATACAAATCACGAGCAGTACTTC
- | - | TRBJ2-6 | TRBV3-1 | CASSQEGLGSGANVLTF | TGTGCCAGCAGCCAAGAGGGTCTAGGTTCTGGGGCCAACGTCCTGACTTTC
- | - | TRBJ1-2 | TRBV9 | CASSPLGSNYGYTF | TGTGCCAGCAGCCCCTTGGGCAGTAACTATGGCTACACCTTC
- | - | TRBJ2-1 | TRBV29-1 | CSSPSTGWGRDGQFF | TGCAGCTCCCCCTCGACAGGCTGGGGTCGGGATGGGCAGTTCTTC
- | - | TRBJ2-7 | TRBV4-1 | CASSQGLGTAEQYF | TGCGCCAGCAGCCAAGGACTAGGTACCGCCGAGCAGTACTTC
- | few | TRBJ2-7 | TRBV5-1 | CASSQADGSYEQYF | TGCGCCAGCAGCCAAGCGGACGGTTCCTACGAGCAGTACTTC
- | - | TRBJ1-5 | TRBV5-5 | CASSFEAVKQPQHF | TGTGCCAGCAGCTTTGAGGCAGTTAAGCAGCCCCAGCATTTT
- | - | TRBJ2-7 | TRBV4-1 | CASSPVFESRGVYEQYF | TGCGCCAGCAGCCCCGTTTTTGAATCCAGGGGGGTCTACGAGCAGTACTTC
- | few | TRBJ1-1 | TRBV6-5 | CASSVGRLNTEAFF | TGTGCCAGCAGTGTAGGACGGCTGAACACTGAAGCTTTCTTT
TRBD1 | - | TRBJ1-1 | TRBV5-7 | CASSTDRGLSTEAFF | TGTGCCAGCAGCACGGACAGGGGGCTAAGCACTGAAGCTTTCTTT
- | few | TRBJ2-5 | TRBV29-1 | CSVSWETQYF | TGCAGCGTTAGTTGGGAGACCCAGTACTTC
TRBD2 | few | TRBJ2-5 | TRBV7-9 | CASSFPSGLAVETQYF | TGTGCCAGCAGCTTTCCCTCCGGACTAGCGGTAGAGACCCAGTACTTC
- | - | TRBJ2-7 | TRBV4-1 | CASSQVGGGGEQYF | TGCGCCAGCAGCCAAGTTGGAGGGGGCGGCGAGCAGTACTTC
- | few | TRBJ2-3 | TRBV29-1 | CSVRGPYTQYF | TGCAGCGTGCGAGGGCCGTATACGCAGTATTTT
- | - | TRBJ2-5 | TRBV5-1 | CASSLGFTWGREETQYF | TGCGCCAGCAGCTTAGGCTTCACGTGGGGTCGGGAAGAGACCCAGTACTTC
- | - | TRBJ2-5 | TRBV29-1 | CSVGPSRGETQYF | TGCAGCGTTGGGCCTTCCCGGGGTGAGACCCAGTACTTC
TRBD1 | few | TRBJ2-7 | TRBV20-1 | CSANRGRDEQYF | TGCAGTGCCAACAGGGGGCGTGACGAGCAGTACTTC
- | few | TRBJ1-2 | TRBV29-1 | CSVEPMFGGVYTF | TGCAGCGTTGAACCAATGTTTGGGGGTGTCTACACCTTC
TRBD1 | - | TRBJ1-2 | TRBV12-3/TRBV12-4 | CASSIATGVGAGYTF | TGTGCCAGCAGTATAGCTACAGGGGTCGGCGCTGGCTACACCTTC
- | - | TRBJ1-6 | TRBV10-2 | CASGPGDTDSPLHF | TGCGCCAGCGGCCCCGGGGATACTGATTCACCCCTCCACTTT
TRBD2 | - | TRBJ2-1 | TRBV5-1 | CASSLGLARGEQFF | TGCGCCAGCAGCTTAGGACTAGCGAGAGGTGAGCAGTTCTTC
TRBD2 | - | TRBJ2-1 | TRBV20-1 | CSARDLAGGNGSYNEQFF | TGCAGTGCTAGAGATCTAGCGGGAGGAAACGGTTCCTACAATGAGCAGTTCTTC
- | - | TRBJ1-2 | TRBV4-1 | CASSQANVGAAFYGYTF | TGCGCCAGCAGCCAAGCAAATGTGGGGGCCGCTTTCTATGGCTACACCTTC